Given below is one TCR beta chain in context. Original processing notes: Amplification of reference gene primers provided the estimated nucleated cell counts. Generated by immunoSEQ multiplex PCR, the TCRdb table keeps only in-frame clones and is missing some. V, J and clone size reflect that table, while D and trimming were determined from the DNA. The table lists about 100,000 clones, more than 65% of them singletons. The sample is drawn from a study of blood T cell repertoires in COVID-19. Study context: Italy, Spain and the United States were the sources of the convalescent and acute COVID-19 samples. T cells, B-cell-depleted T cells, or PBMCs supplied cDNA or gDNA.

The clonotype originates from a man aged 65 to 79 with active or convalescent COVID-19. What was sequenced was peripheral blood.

The CDR3 loop is CASSQRETSGVQETQYF. In DNA form, the CDR3 reads TGTGCCAGCAGCCAAAGGGAGACTAGTGGGGTCCAAGAGACCCAGTACTTC. This sequence joins TRBV3-1 (or the pseudogene TRBV3-2) and TRBJ2-5; tentatively, D is TRBD2 (6 bases). This CDR3 is built from 17 residues. V was pared by 2 bases and J by 1 base, with 17 bases between. Per the germline V gene, CDR1 is LGHDT and CDR2 is YNNKEL (reference sequence).